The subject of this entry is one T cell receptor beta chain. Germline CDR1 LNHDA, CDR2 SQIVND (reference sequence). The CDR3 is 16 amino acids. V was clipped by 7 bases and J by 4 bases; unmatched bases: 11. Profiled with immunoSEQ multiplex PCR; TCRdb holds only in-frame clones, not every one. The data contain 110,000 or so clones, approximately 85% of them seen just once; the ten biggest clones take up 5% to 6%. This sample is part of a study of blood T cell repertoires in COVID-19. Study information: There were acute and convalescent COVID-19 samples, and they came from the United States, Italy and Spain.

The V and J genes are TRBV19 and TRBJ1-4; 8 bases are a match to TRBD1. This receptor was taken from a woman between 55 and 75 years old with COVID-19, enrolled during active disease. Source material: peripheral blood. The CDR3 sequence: CASNSPGQVLNEKLFF. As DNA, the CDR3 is TGTGCCAGTAATTCACCGGGACAGGTCCTTAATGAAAAACTGTTTTTT.